This TCR beta chain was found in a study of early T cells in non-severe SARS-CoV-2 infection. Whole-study context: Chains stayed unpaired after sequencing of bulk RNA from unsorted whole blood.

This clonotype has just a few counts. V gave up 6 bases and J gave up 7 bases; unmatched junction bases: 7. The CDR3 covers 15 residues. Germline CDR1 MNHEY, CDR2 SVGAGI. Individual cDNA molecules received unique molecular identifiers. TCRdb used MiXCR to reprocess the 5' RACE reads, holding one entry per CDR3 protein. Of 97,000 or so distinct CDR3 sequences listed, around 13% are singletons. Material: whole blood. The TCR sequence derives from an adult who was a healthcare worker with PCR-confirmed SARS-CoV-2 infection or an uninfected control (not recorded which). The chain employs TRBV6-5 and TRBJ2-1, with TRBD2 matching over 12 bases. The DNA for the CDR3 is TGTGCCAGCAGCCCCCTAGCGGGAGGGCTAAATGAGCAGTTCTTC. Its translation: CASSPLAGGLNEQFF.